Below are 31 T cell receptor beta chains sequenced from a single sample in a study of blood T cell repertoires in COVID-19. The table came from immunoSEQ multiplex PCR; TCRdb's copy has only in-frame clones and leaves some out. The profile shows over 100,000 clones, 70% to 90% of them singletons. Sequenced input: peripheral blood. The receptors were sampled from a man between 40 and 49 years old with acute or convalescent COVID-19.

The gene calls are TRBV6-6 and TRBJ1-5; no firm D call. In germline, CDR1 is MNHNY, CDR2 SVGAGI (reference sequence). Deletions cut 6 bases from V and 2 bases from J, with 11 bases between. CDR3 length equals 14 residues. Here the CDR3 DNA reads TGTGCCAGCAGCGACGGGAGGGGCAATCAGCCCCAGCATTTT. The encoded protein is CASSDGRGNQPQHF.

The chain employs TRBV19 and TRBJ2-5; 11 bases fit TRBD2. The CDR3 runs 16 residues. CDR1 LNHDA and CDR2 SQIVND come from the germline V gene (reference sequence). V dropped 5 bases and J dropped 0; count of bases not matched to a gene: 5. The CDR3 DNA follows: TGTGCCAGTAGTCCCACTAGCGGGGGCTACCAAGAGACCCAGTACTTC. Protein sequence: CASSPTSGGYQETQYF. Full variable domain (rest looked up from reference TRBV19 and TRBJ2-5): DGGITQSPKYLFRKEGQNVTLSCEQNLNHDAMYWYRQDPGQGLRLIYYSQIVNDFQKGDIAEGYSVSREKKESFPLTVTSAQKNPTAFYLCASSPTSGGYQETQYFGPGTRLLVL.

The chain joins TRBV30 to TRBJ1-1, with a tentative D call TRBD1 (6 bases). Germline V lookup: CDR1 GTSNPN, CDR2 SVGIG (reference sequence). CDR3 length: 16 amino acids. V dropped 2 bases and J dropped 1 base, with 17 bases sitting between them. For the CDR3, the DNA is TGTGCCTGGAGTTTTACGGTAACAGGGCCGAACACTGAAGCTTTCTTT. Protein: CAWSFTVTGPNTEAFF.

The chain couples TRBV9 to TRBJ2-1, with 10 positions matching TRBD2. In germline, CDR1 is SGDLS, CDR2 YYNGEE. This CDR3 contains 16 residues. J was trimmed by 8 bases and V by 0 bases; bases with no gene match: 8. The CDR3 region is CASSVVTSGTGDEQFF. Written as DNA, the CDR3 is TGTGCCAGCAGCGTAGTCACTAGCGGGACGGGCGATGAGCAGTTCTTC.

The V call is TRBV5-5, the J call TRBJ1-2; no firm D call. The CDR3 is 13 residues long. The V gene's germline CDR1 is SGHKS and CDR2 YYEKEE (reference sequence). V shed 4 bases and J shed 7 bases, with 14 bases lying between them. The CDR3 reads CASSLSGSSGYTF. Written as DNA, the CDR3 is TGTGCCAGCAGCCTATCGGGATCCAGTGGCTACACCTTC.

The chain joins TRBV27 to TRBJ2-3; 8 positions match TRBD2. CDR3 length equals 16 residues. Germline V gives CDR1 MNHEY, CDR2 SMNVEV (reference sequence). The V and J ends lost 5 bases and 4 bases, in that order; junction bases with no gene match: 11. This CDR3 is CASSPARERGPDTQYF. The DNA of the CDR3 is TGTGCCAGCAGTCCCGCCAGGGAGCGGGGGCCAGATACGCAGTATTTT.

The rearrangement links TRBV5-1 to TRBJ2-1, with D perhaps TRBD1 (5 bases). Germline assignment: CDR1 SGHRS and CDR2 YFSETQ. The CDR3 sequence is 14 residues long. V lost 8 bases and J 7 bases, leaving 19 bases between the germline ends. The CDR3 bases are TGCGCCAGTTCTGGGGCGGATCCTAGGAATGAGCAGTTCTTC. The encoded protein is CASSGADPRNEQFF.

V and J are TRBV6-5 and TRBJ1-2, with TRBD1 matching over 11 bases. The CDR3 length is 15 residues. The V segment lost 7 bases and the J segment 8 bases; nucleotides outside the gene matches: 12. The germline V gene has CDR1 MNHEY and CDR2 SVGAGI. This chain's CDR3 is CASKPPGQGAGGYTF. As DNA, the CDR3 is TGTGCCAGCAAACCACCCGGACAGGGGGCCGGGGGCTACACCTTC.

The V and J genes are TRBV12-3 or TRBV12-4 and TRBJ1-2, with D unresolved. This CDR3 is built from 13 residues. V shed 2 bases and J shed 3 bases, with 7 bases lying between them. CDR3 nucleotides: TGTGCCAGCAGTTTAAGCCCGGACTATGGCTACACCTTC. Its protein product is CASSLSPDYGYTF.

The table lists this clone with a count of one. The junction differs from germline at one of its ends, possibly a read error. The chain joins TRBV7-9 to TRBJ2-7, with D possibly being TRBD2 (5 bases). Germline V gives CDR1 SEHNR, CDR2 FQNEAQ (reference sequence). CDR3 size: 12 residues. Here the CDR3 reads CASSLEDGLAHF. In nucleotides, the CDR3 is TGTGCCAGCAGCTTGGAGGACGGTTTAGCGCACTTC.

The V gene is TRBV6-6, the J gene TRBJ1-1; the D gene is possibly TRBD1 (5 bases). V lost 5 bases to trimming and J lost 2 bases, with 9 bases between them. Germline V CDR1 and CDR2: MNHNY, SVGAGI (reference sequence). There are 13 residues in the CDR3. CDR3 nucleotide sequence: TGTGCCAGCAGTGCGGGGGGAAACACTGAAGCTTTCTTT. This encodes CASSAGGNTEAFF.

The gene calls are TRBV29-1 and TRBJ2-3, with 10 bases matching TRBD1. The CDR3 totals 13 residues. Germline V CDR1 and CDR2: SQVTM, ANQGSEA. The J segment lost 4 bases and the V segment lost 6 bases, leaving 4 bases of the junction unmatched. The CDR3 loop is CSVDRGQSDTQYF. The CDR3 DNA is TGCAGCGTCGACAGGGGGCAGTCAGATACGCAGTATTTT.

Only one count was recorded for this clone. The chain carries TRBV19 and TRBJ1-2; D gene uncertain. Trimming stripped 4 bases from V and 3 bases from J, with 9 bases between. The CDR3 is 13 residues long. Germline CDR1 and CDR2: LNHDA and SQIVND (reference sequence). The CDR3 region has the DNA TGTGCCAGTAGTAGTTTTACGGACTATGGCTACACCTTC. This codes for CASSSFTDYGYTF.

The chain carries TRBV20-1 and TRBJ2-1, with 9 bases identical to TRBD2. Germline loops: CDR1 DFQATT, CDR2 SNEGSKA (reference sequence). J gave up 5 bases and V 3 bases, and 8 bases lay outside the gene matches. The CDR3 has 15 amino acids. The CDR3 DNA reads TGCAGTGCTAGTCACCCGGGACTAGCTAACAATGAGCAGTTCTTC. Its protein product is CSASHPGLANNEQFF.

J is TRBJ1-5 and V is TRBV9; a possible D gene is TRBD1 (5 bases). The length of the CDR3 is 15 residues. CDR1 SGDLS and CDR2 YYNGEE come from the germline V gene. Trimming took 0 bases from V and 0 from J, leaving 7 bases between them. This chain's CDR3 is CASSVAGHSNQPQHF. The CDR3 region has the DNA TGTGCCAGCAGCGTAGCAGGACATAGCAATCAGCCCCAGCATTTT.

The V call is TRBV3-1 (or the pseudogene TRBV3-2), the J call TRBJ1-3; D is possibly TRBD1 (6 bases). The CDR3 has 11 amino acids. V lost 4 bases and J 13 bases, leaving 11 bases between the germline ends. CDR1 is LGHDT and CDR2 is YNNKEL in the germline V gene (reference sequence). The CDR3 loop is CASSPGRGIYF. The DNA for the CDR3 is TGTGCCAGCAGCCCAGGAAGGGGGATATATTTT.

This clone was found a few times. The rearrangement links TRBV5-4 to TRBJ2-7; D ambiguous. V shed 4 bases and J shed 5 bases, with 22 bases lying between them. From germline, CDR1 is SGHNT and CDR2 YYREEE (reference sequence). The CDR3 runs to 16 residues. CDR3 nucleotides: TGTGCCAGCAGCCAGGCTGGAACCCATCGAACAGACGAGCAGTACTTC. It translates to CASSQAGTHRTDEQYF.

The rearrangement uses TRBV5-1 and TRBJ2-5; possibly TRBD1 for D (5 bases). Germline loops: CDR1 SGHRS, CDR2 YFSETQ. The CDR3 runs to 15 residues. Deletions cut 1 base from V and 2 bases from J, with 12 bases between. DNA for the CDR3: TGCGCCAGCAGCTTGATTATTGCAGGGCAAGAGACCCAGTACTTC. This sequence encodes CASSLIIAGQETQYF.

V and J are TRBV27 and TRBJ1-5; D is ambiguous. This CDR3 has 16 residues. Germline V gives CDR1 MNHEY, CDR2 SMNVEV (reference sequence). V was clipped by 2 bases and J by 1 base, with 12 bases between them. CDR3 in DNA: TGTGCCAGCAGTTTAACGTCTCTCGGGAGCAATCAGCCCCAGCATTTT. It translates to CASSLTSLGSNQPQHF.

Comments on this clone: Other DNA sequences in this specimen translate into the identical CDR3. The chain employs TRBV30 and TRBJ2-1; 11 bases agree with TRBD2. V lost 2 bases and J lost 12; bases outside the gene matches: 9. The CDR3 totals 14 residues. Germline V lookup: CDR1 GTSNPN, CDR2 SVGIG (reference sequence). DNA for the CDR3: TGTGCCTGGAGTAGTAGCGGGGGGGCGTTTGGGCAGTTCTTC. This translates into CAWSSSGGAFGQFF.

The V gene is TRBV19, the J gene TRBJ2-2, with TRBD2 matching over 12 bases. CDR1 is LNHDA and CDR2 is SQIVND in the germline V gene (reference sequence). V trimming: 7 bases; J trimming: 6 bases; junction bases outside the gene matches: 9. The CDR3 consists of 16 residues. Here the CDR3 DNA reads TGTGCCAGTACCCTAAGACTAGCGGGAGAGCCCGGGGAGCTGTTTTTT. Its translation: CASTLRLAGEPGELFF.

V usage is TRBV5-8 and J usage is TRBJ1-1, with 9 bases fitting TRBD1. CDR1 and CDR2 from the germline V gene are SGHTS and YDEGEE. V was clipped by 3 bases and J by 5 bases; unmatched bases: 5. This CDR3 is built from 14 residues. CDR3 loop: CASSSYRGRTEAFF. CDR3 coding DNA: TGTGCCAGCAGCTCTTACAGGGGGCGGACTGAAGCTTTCTTT.

The rearrangement links TRBV7-9 to TRBJ2-1; 7 positions match TRBD1. The trim removed 5 bases at V and 4 bases at J, leaving 2 bases unmatched. Germline CDR1 reads SEHNR; CDR2 reads FQNEAQ (reference sequence). The CDR3 is made up of 13 amino acids. This CDR3 reads CASSRQGYNEQFF. The DNA of the CDR3 is TGTGCCAGCAGCCGACAGGGATACAATGAGCAGTTCTTC. Based on the CDR3 plus reference TRBV7-9 and TRBJ2-1, the full variable domain is DTGVSQNPRHKITKRGQNVTFRCDPISEHNRLYWYRQTLGQGPEFLTYFQNEAQLEKSRLLSDRFSAERPKGSFSTLEIQRTEQGDSAMYLCASSRQGYNEQFFGPGTRLTVL.

The chain joins TRBV6-5 to TRBJ1-1, with 8 bases identical to TRBD1. The CDR3 has 13 amino acids. The germline V gene encodes CDR1 MNHEY and CDR2 SVGAGI. Losses at the gene ends were 6 bases for V and 3 bases for J; bases not matched to a gene: 3. The CDR3 region is CASRETGDTEAFF. The CDR3 DNA reads TGTGCCAGCAGGGAGACAGGGGACACTGAAGCTTTCTTT.

The chain uses TRBV7-2 and TRBJ2-1, with 7 bases identical to TRBD2. The CDR3 extends over 15 amino acids. Germline CDR1 SGHTA, CDR2 FQGNSA. Trimming cost V 3 bases and J 0 bases; bases outside gene matches: 2. The CDR3: CASSFGRVSYNEQFF. In nucleotides, the CDR3 is TGTGCCAGCAGCTTTGGGAGGGTCTCCTACAATGAGCAGTTCTTC.

V is TRBV20-1 and J is TRBJ2-7, with 9 bases identical to TRBD2. Looked up from germline, CDR1 is DFQATT and CDR2 is SNEGSKA (reference sequence). This CDR3 region has 14 residues. With V trimmed by 6 bases and J by 6 bases, 12 bases remained unmatched. CDR3: CSASRLAVIGEQYF. The CDR3 DNA reads as TGCAGTGCGAGTCGACTAGCGGTCATCGGCGAGCAGTACTTC.

The rearrangement uses TRBV9 and TRBJ2-3; no firm D call. The germline V gene encodes CDR1 SGDLS and CDR2 YYNGEE. The CDR3 has 15 amino acids. V was cut by 4 bases and J by 2 bases, with 14 bases left in between. CDR3 amino acids: CASSPLSVNTDTQYF. The DNA of the CDR3 is TGTGCCAGCAGCCCACTATCGGTTAACACAGATACGCAGTATTTT.

The sample holds a few counts of this clone. This rearrangement joins TRBV5-1 to TRBJ1-1, with D maybe TRBD1 (5 bases). This CDR3 has 15 residues. Trimming took 0 bases from V and 5 from J, leaving 14 bases between them. Looked up from germline, CDR1 is SGHRS and CDR2 is YFSETQ. This CDR3 reads CASSLEAGLGTEAFF. The DNA of the CDR3 is TGCGCCAGCAGCTTGGAAGCAGGGCTAGGGACTGAAGCTTTCTTT. Drawing the rest from reference TRBV5-1 and TRBJ1-1, the complete variable domain is KAGVTQTPRYLIKTRGQQVTLSCSPISGHRSVSWYQQTPGQGLQFLFEYFSETQRNKGNFPGRFSGRQFSNSRSEMNVSTLELGDSALYLCASSLEAGLGTEAFFGQGTRLTVV.

This chain's CDR3 is CASSGAGRSYNEQFF. In DNA, the CDR3 is TGTGCCAGCAGCGGAGCGGGACGCTCCTACAATGAGCAGTTCTTC. The rearrangement joins TRBV7-9 to TRBJ2-1, with 7 bases that match TRBD2. After removal of 5 bases from V and 0 bases from J, the junction contained 4 bases not matched to a gene. The CDR3 consists of 15 residues. Germline values: CDR1 SEHNR, CDR2 FQNEAQ (reference sequence).

The chain has TRBV11-2 and TRBJ2-1; TRBD2 might be the D (5 bases). The ends were cut back, 0 bases at V and 0 bases at J, with 15 bases in the middle. Germline V gene lookup returns CDR1 SGHAT and CDR2 FQNNGV. The CDR3 is made up of 18 amino acids. CDR3 DNA: TGTGCCAGCAGCTTAGAGGTGCTAGCCACGAGCTCCTACAATGAGCAGTTCTTC. As protein: CASSLEVLATSSYNEQFF.

The chain has TRBV5-6 and TRBJ1-1, with D unresolved. Germline values: CDR1 SGHDT, CDR2 YYEEEE. The CDR3 totals 14 residues. V was clipped by 0 bases and J by 5 bases, with 11 bases between them. The CDR3, as DNA: TGTGCCAGCAGCTTGGCCTGGACTCGAACTGAAGCTTTCTTT. Its protein product is CASSLAWTRTEAFF.